This record concerns one T cell receptor beta chain sequence. Which antigen it targets is not known. No much larger clonotype is one base removed from it; base qualities were not supplied. CDR1 and CDR2 are read off the germline V gene as SGHTA and FQGNSA. The junction shows trimming of 5 bases on V and 2 bases on J, and the gene matches do not reach 11 bases of it. The cysteine opens and the phenylalanine closes a CDR3 of 17 amino acids. Kept here is only the CDR3 DNA, which spans 51 bases and is read in frame from base 1. The trial excluded patients who had a history of autoimmune disease or who were on systemic immunosuppression. In every dose cohort, peripheral blood was drawn for TCR sequencing at baseline, cycle 4 day 1, and cycle 7 day 1. The samples were taken from a phase I, first-in-human, multicenter, open-label dose-escalation trial of ivuxolimab. The trial enrolled adults with locally advanced or metastatic head and neck squamous cell, hepatocellular, melanoma or renal cell carcinoma. Before TCR sequencing, CD4+ and CD8+ T cells were separately sorted from peripheral blood.

This sample stems from a study of OX40 agonist ivuxolimab in advanced cancers. Turning to the overall study: Ivuxolimab was a fully human IgG2 agonistic monoclonal antibody targeting the costimulatory receptor OX40 (CD134). Intravenous ivuxolimab was administered to patients every 2 weeks at six dose levels: 0.01, 0.1, 0.3, 1.5, 3 and 10 mg/kg. Of the 50 to 55 patients in dose escalation, some 20 had hepatocellular carcinoma, approximately 15 had melanoma, 9 had renal cell carcinoma and 9 had head and neck cancer. The dose-escalation cohort was almost 85% male with a mean age of around 62 years, ranging from roughly 23 to 90. Prior anti-PD-1, anti-PD-L1 or anti-CTLA-4 therapy was permitted, and approximately 40% of dose-escalation patients had received checkpoint inhibitors. Three dose-escalation patients achieved partial responses, one with hepatocellular carcinoma and two with cutaneous melanoma. The point of sequencing TCRbeta in the periphery was to test whether ivuxolimab changed TCR sequence diversity and drove clonal T-cell expansion. The paper reports the monotherapy dose-escalation portion (N of about 47 patients) of the phase I ivuxolimab trial.

For sequencing of the TCRbeta CDR3 region, genomic DNA was extracted from the sorted cells. The immunoSEQ Assay was used for sequencing of TCRbeta CDR3 regions. The source is immuneACCESS, and TCRdb retained only in-frame sequences with V and J called. Part of the clones is not carried over; for the studies checked, unresolved V genes explain less than half of this, and the remainder is unexplained. Across this sample there are about 27,000 clones, with roughly 90% seen only once. The ten biggest clones cover approximately 19% of the sample. Study-wide conclusions, independent of this receptor: Partial responders in the 0.1-3.0 mg/kg groups had among the lowest normalized peripheral clonal expansion, especially among CD8+ T cells. On average, CD8+ T cells showed more expanded clones than CD4+ T cells after ivuxolimab. The antigen specificity of the peripheral T cells that underwent clonal expansion was not determined. Low levels of normalized T-cell clonal expansion were also seen in some patients who did not respond. At doses of 0.1 to 3.0 mg/kg, clonal expansion of both CD4+ and CD8+ blood T cells was observed from baseline to week 6.

Rearrangement joined TRBV7-2 to TRBJ2-1, with 8 bases aligning to TRBD2. This clonotype was obtained from an adult with an advanced solid tumor such as melanoma, head and neck, liver or kidney cancer. The sample in question was CD4+ or CD8+ T cells sorted from blood, obtained in a trial of the OX40 agonist ivuxolimab. In nucleotides, the sequence is TGTGCCAGCAGCCCAAATATAAGGACTAGCCCCTACAATGAGCAGTTCTTC. Translated, it reads CASSPNIRTSPYNEQFF.